Listed here are 12 T cell receptor beta chains from one sample, sequenced in a study of cytomegalovirus exposure and HLA in healthy donors. In the PCR, 60 Vbeta and 13 Jbeta primers were used. The repertoire was sequenced with immunoSEQ multiplex PCR; TCRdb's copy has only in-frame clones and lacks some. This sample has 150,000 to 180,000 clones, with roughly 74% found just once. The material sequenced was PBMCs. These receptors were obtained from a man younger than 35 in good health and CMV-seronegative.

The chain joins TRBV25-1 to TRBJ2-1; 11 bases line up with TRBD2. This CDR3 is built from 14 residues. After removal of 9 bases from V and 1 base from J, the junction contained 2 bases not matched to a gene. The germline CDR1 and CDR2 sequences are MGHDK and SYGVNS. The CDR3 nucleotides are TGTGCCAGTAGACTAGCGGGGTCCTACAATGAGCAGTTCTTC. Translation: CASRLAGSYNEQFF.

This chain connects TRBV10-2 to TRBJ2-6, with D tentatively TRBD1 (6 bases). The CDR3 contains 17 residues. V lost 4 bases and J 0 bases, leaving 13 bases between the germline ends. The V gene's germline CDR1 is WSHSY and CDR2 SAAADI. CDR3 residues: CASSGTATLSGANVLTF. CDR3 nucleotides: TGCGCCAGCAGTGGGACAGCTACCCTCTCTGGGGCCAACGTCCTGACTTTC.

V is TRBV27 and J is TRBJ1-2; a weak D match, TRBD1 (5 bases). Looked up from germline, CDR1 is MNHEY and CDR2 is SMNVEV (reference sequence). CDR3 length: 19 amino acids. V gave up 2 bases and J gave up 0 bases, with 22 bases separating them. CDR3 amino acids: CASSLNRAGVPEANYGYTF. The CDR3 DNA reads TGTGCCAGCAGTTTAAATAGGGCGGGGGTACCCGAAGCTAACTATGGCTACACCTTC.

This clone appeared a few times. V gene TRBV7-2 combines with J gene TRBJ1-1; D call uncertain. Germline-derived CDR1 and CDR2 are SGHTA and FQGNSA. The CDR3 has 13 residues. The V and J ends lost 5 bases and 0 bases respectively, with 7 bases between them. The CDR3 reads CASSPYLNTEAFF. CDR3 coding DNA: TGTGCCAGCAGCCCCTATCTGAACACTGAAGCTTTCTTT.

The chain recombines TRBV4-1 with TRBJ2-5, with TRBD2 matching over 9 bases. The length of the CDR3 is 15 residues. Germline V gene data show CDR1 as MGHRA and CDR2 as YSYEKL. Trimming took 5 bases from V and 5 from J; bases not matched to a gene: 9. CDR3 nucleotides: TGCGCCAGCAGCGGTCTGGCGGGGGGGCCGGAGACCCAGTACTTC. This codes for CASSGLAGGPETQYF.

The V and J genes are TRBV9 and TRBJ2-3; D is uncertain. The CDR3 is 15 residues long. Trimming cost V 4 bases and J 1 base, with 13 bases left between them. Germline V gene data show CDR1 as SGDLS and CDR2 as YYNGEE. In nucleotides, the CDR3 is TGTGCCAGCAGCTTCGGGTCTTGGGGCACAGATACGCAGTATTTT. Amino acids: CASSFGSWGTDTQYF.

CDR3 sequence: CATSPRSQGYQETQYF. The CDR3, as DNA: TGTGCCACCAGCCCCCGTTCCCAGGGCTATCAAGAGACCCAGTACTTC. The V gene is TRBV15, the J gene TRBJ2-5, with D possibly TRBD1 on 5 matching bases. The V gene lost 5 bases and the J gene lost 2 bases, with 18 bases spanning the gap. CDR3 length: 16 amino acids. Germline loops: CDR1 LNHNV, CDR2 YYDKDF (reference sequence).

The V and J genes are TRBV29-1 and TRBJ2-5, with a tentative D call TRBD2 (5 bases). CDR3 size: 13 residues. V lost 2 bases to trimming and J lost 4 bases, with 11 bases between them. Germline V gene lookup returns CDR1 SQVTM and CDR2 ANQGSEA. The CDR3, as DNA: TGCAGCGTTGAACTCCGGAGGAGAGAGACCCAGTACTTC. Protein product: CSVELRRRETQYF.

This clone has a handful of counts. The chain links TRBV5-1 to TRBJ2-2; a possible D gene is TRBD1 (5 bases). The CDR3 loop spans 16 amino acids. Trimming removed 4 bases at V and 0 bases at J, with 13 bases between. Germline V gene sequence: CDR1 SGHRS, CDR2 YFSETQ. In DNA, the CDR3 is TGCGCCAGCAGCCTGTGGGGCCCCTCGAACACCGGGGAGCTGTTTTTT. Amino acids: CASSLWGPSNTGELFF.

V gene TRBV11-1 combines with J gene TRBJ1-1, with TRBD1 matching 7 bases. The germline V gene encodes CDR1 SGHAT and CDR2 FQDESV (reference sequence). The junction had 4 bases not matched to a gene; V was cut back by 5 bases and J by 7 bases. The CDR3 spans 12 residues. The CDR3 nucleotides are TGTGCCAGCAGCAGTGGGACAGTTGAAGCTTTCTTT. Its translation: CASSSGTVEAFF. The full variable domain, its missing parts supplied by reference TRBV11-1 and TRBJ1-1, is EAEVAQSPRYKITEKSQAVAFWCDPISGHATLYWYRQILGQGPELLVQFQDESVVDDSQLPKDRFSAERLKGVDSTLKIQPAELGDSAMYLCASSSGTVEAFFGQGTRLTVV.

In its sample, this clone was seen a few times. This rearrangement joins TRBV30 to TRBJ1-2; tentative D call: TRBD1 (6 bases). Germline loops: CDR1 GTSNPN, CDR2 SVGIG (reference sequence). The germline V and J ends were trimmed by 1 base and 0 bases, with 21 bases remaining between them. The CDR3 spans 18 residues. The CDR3 DNA reads TGTGCCTGGAGTGGCGGACAGTGGACCTACCCCACTAACTATGGCTACACCTTC. It encodes CAWSGGQWTYPTNYGYTF.

The genes are TRBV18 and TRBJ1-1, with 7 bases aligning to TRBD1. V was clipped by 4 bases and J by 2 bases; unmatched bases: 10. The CDR3 is 16 residues long. The germline CDR1 and CDR2 sequences are KGHSH and LQKENI. CDR3 sequence (DNA): TGTGCCAGCTCACGTACCGGGACAGTCATTAACACTGAAGCTTTCTTT. Translated: CASSRTGTVINTEAFF. Complete variable domain (other parts from reference TRBV18 and TRBJ1-1): NAGVMQNPRHLVRRRGQEARLRCSPMKGHSHVYWYRQLPEEGLKFMVYLQKENIIDESGMPKERFSAEFPKEGPSILRIQQVVRGDSAAYFCASSRTGTVINTEAFFGQGTRLTVV.